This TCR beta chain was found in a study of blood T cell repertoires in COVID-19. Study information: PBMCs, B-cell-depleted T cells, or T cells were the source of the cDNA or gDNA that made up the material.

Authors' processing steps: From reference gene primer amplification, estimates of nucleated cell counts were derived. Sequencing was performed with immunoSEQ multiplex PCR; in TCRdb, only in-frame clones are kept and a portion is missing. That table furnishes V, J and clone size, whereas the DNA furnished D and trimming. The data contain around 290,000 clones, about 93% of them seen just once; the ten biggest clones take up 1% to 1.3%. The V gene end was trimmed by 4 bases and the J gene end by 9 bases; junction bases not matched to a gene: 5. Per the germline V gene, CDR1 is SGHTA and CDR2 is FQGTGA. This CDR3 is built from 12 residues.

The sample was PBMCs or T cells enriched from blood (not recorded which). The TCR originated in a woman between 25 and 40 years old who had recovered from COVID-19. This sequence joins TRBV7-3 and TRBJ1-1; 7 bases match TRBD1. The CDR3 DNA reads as TGTGCCAGCAGCTCACAACAGGGGCAAGCTTTCTTT. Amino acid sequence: CASSSQQGQAFF.